Following are 29 T cell receptor beta chains from one sample sequenced in a study of chronic HIV infection and antiretroviral therapy. TCRdb independently ran MiXCR on the 5' RACE reads; one entry per CDR3 protein. The repertoire consists of about 48,000 distinct CDR3 sequences, with 19% occurring once and the leading ten covering approximately 2.8%. The specimen was peripheral blood. The source of these receptors is an adult who had HIV and had not received antiretroviral therapy, or was an uninfected healthy control (not recorded which).

This clonotype was seen only a few times. CDR3 amino acids: CASSFGLGHLYEQYF. CDR3 nucleotide sequence: TGTGCCAGCAGCTTCGGGCTTGGACACCTCTACGAGCAGTACTTC. J is TRBJ2-7 and V is TRBV5-5; TRBD1 is a possible D gene (5 bases). The CDR3 totals 15 residues. Germline values: CDR1 SGHKS, CDR2 YYEKEE (reference sequence). V lost 2 bases and J 3 bases, leaving 15 bases between the germline ends.

The chain combines TRBV29-1 with TRBJ1-1, with unresolved D. CDR3 size: 13 residues. Trimming took 8 bases from V and 7 from J, leaving 20 bases between them. Germline V gene data show CDR1 as SQVTM and CDR2 as ANQGSEA. The CDR3 spells CSPIKAGGGEAFF. The CDR3 DNA sequence: TGCAGCCCCATCAAGGCAGGCGGCGGTGAAGCTTTCTTT.

Details on this clonotype: The germline gene is not matched at one end of the junction; a read error may be the cause. The chain links TRBV4-2 to TRBJ2-7; 7 bases map to TRBD2. CDR1 and CDR2 (germline): LGHNA, YNFKEQ. This CDR3 has 13 residues. The CDR3 region is CASSQEEGTGGRF. CDR3 nucleotides: TGTGCCAGCAGCCAAGAAGAAGGGACTGGCGGGAGATTC.

This clonotype was seen more than once but under ten times. V and J are TRBV5-1 and TRBJ1-1; D may be TRBD1 (5 bases). This CDR3 comprises 12 residues. Trimming cost V 3 bases and J 7 bases, with 10 bases left between them. The germline gives CDR1 SGHRS, CDR2 YFSETQ. The CDR3 region has the DNA TGCGCCAGCAGCTCGGGACCGGATGAAGCTTTCTTT. This translates into CASSSGPDEAFF.

The chain recombines TRBV29-1 with TRBJ1-6; a possible D gene is TRBD1 (5 bases). This CDR3 is 13 amino acids long. Per the germline V gene, CDR1 is SQVTM and CDR2 is ANQGSEA. The CDR3 reads CGAKRTEDSPLHF. CDR3 bases: TGCGGGGCTAAGAGGACTGAAGATTCACCCCTCCACTTT. Filled out from reference TRBV29-1 and TRBJ1-6, the complete variable domain reads SAVISQKPSRDICQRGTSLTIQCQVDSQVTMMFWYRQQPGQSLTLIATANQGSEATYESGFVIDKFPISRPNLTFSTLTVSNMSPEDSSIYLCGAKRTEDSPLHFGNGTRLTVT.

The genes are TRBV6-6 and TRBJ1-2; D remains unclear. Per germline, CDR1 MNHNY and CDR2 SVGAGI (reference sequence). CDR3 length equals 14 residues. V was pared by 2 bases and J by 4 bases, with 11 bases between. The chain's CDR3 is CASSYEQRSYGYTF. The CDR3 nucleotides are TGTGCCAGCAGTTACGAACAGCGCTCCTATGGCTACACCTTC.

This clonotype was recorded a few times. CDR3 in amino acids: CASSIDRDTQYF. The DNA of the CDR3 is TGTGCCAGCAGCATCGACAGGGATACGCAGTATTTT. The V gene is TRBV7-2, the J gene TRBJ2-3; weak D call: TRBD1 (6 bases). V was clipped by 5 bases and J by 6 bases, with 9 bases between them. The CDR3 contains 12 residues. Germline CDR1 and CDR2: SGHTA and FQGNSA.

This clonotype was seen only a few times. J is TRBJ1-1 and V is TRBV7-3, with D perhaps TRBD1 (5 bases). The V gene lost 0 bases and the J gene lost 5 bases, with 10 bases spanning the gap. The CDR3 contains 14 residues. Germline assignment: CDR1 SGHTA and CDR2 FQGTGA. DNA of the CDR3: TGTGCCAGCAGCTTAACCGCACGGGGGACTGAAGCTTTCTTT. This codes for CASSLTARGTEAFF.

This rearrangement joins TRBV4-1 to TRBJ2-5; TRBD2 might be the D (6 bases). The germline CDR1 and CDR2 sequences are MGHRA and YSYEKL. CDR3 length equals 15 residues. The ends were cut back, 4 bases at V and 4 bases at J, with 16 bases in the middle. The CDR3 loop is CASSRGSGVGETQYF. CDR3 in DNA: TGCGCCAGCAGCCGTGGGTCGGGGGTAGGAGAGACCCAGTACTTC.

The chain combines TRBV28 with TRBJ2-7; D might be TRBD1 or TRBD2, each matching 5 bases. This CDR3 is built from 13 residues. Trimming left V 7 bases short and J 2 bases short, with 12 bases between. Germline values: CDR1 MDHEN, CDR2 SYDVKM. The CDR3 sequence is CASTLGPTYEQYF. CDR3 DNA sequence: TGTGCCAGCACACTGGGACCGACCTACGAGCAGTACTTC.

The J gene is TRBJ2-2, the V gene TRBV29-1; weak D call: TRBD2 (7 bases). The V gene's germline CDR1 is SQVTM and CDR2 ANQGSEA. The length of the CDR3 is 14 residues. Trimming removed 7 bases from V and 6 bases from J, with 18 bases in between. The chain's CDR3 is CSAGQLGGAGELFF. In DNA form, the CDR3 reads TGCAGCGCTGGACAGTTGGGGGGGGCCGGGGAGCTGTTTTTT.

The CDR3 DNA reads as TGTGCCCTCAGCCGGGGGGTCGGGGAGCTGTTTTTT. Its translation: CALSRGVGELFF. V usage is TRBV2 and J usage is TRBJ2-2; 7 bases align to TRBD2. The junction had 7 bases not matched to a gene; V was cut back by 11 bases and J by 7 bases. Germline CDR1 is SNHLY and CDR2 is FYNNEI. This CDR3 comprises 12 residues.

The sample holds a few counts of this clonotype. The V and J genes are TRBV9 and TRBJ1-1; TRBD1 is a possible D gene (6 bases). The V gene's germline CDR1 is SGDLS and CDR2 YYNGEE. V lost 2 bases and J 3 bases, leaving 14 bases between the germline ends. The CDR3 runs to 15 residues. CDR3 sequence (DNA): TGTGCCAGCAGCGTGGGGGCGGGGGAGTACACTGAAGCTTTCTTT. It codes for CASSVGAGEYTEAFF.

V and J are TRBV5-1 and TRBJ2-1, with 7 positions matching TRBD2. From germline, CDR1 is SGHRS and CDR2 YFSETQ. This CDR3 spans 18 amino acids. The trim removed 1 base at V and 5 bases at J, leaving 15 bases unmatched. The CDR3 protein is CASSLRYRGGPYDNEQFF. The CDR3, as DNA: TGCGCCAGCAGCTTGAGATATCGGGGAGGGCCATATGACAATGAGCAGTTCTTC.

This clonotype was observed a handful of times. The V gene is TRBV27, the J gene TRBJ2-7; 11 positions agree with TRBD2. Germline CDR1 is MNHEY and CDR2 is SMNVEV (reference sequence). This CDR3 has 16 amino acids. V dropped 2 bases and J dropped 4; count of bases not matched to a gene: 7. The CDR3 bases are TGTGCCAGCAGTTTAGTTACTAGCGGGGGCCTATACGAGCAGTACTTC. As protein: CASSLVTSGGLYEQYF.

The chain is built from TRBV28 and TRBJ2-5; 9 nucleotides match TRBD1. Losses at the gene ends were 6 bases for V and 4 bases for J; bases not matched to a gene: 9. The CDR3 is 15 residues long. The germline V gene encodes CDR1 MDHEN and CDR2 SYDVKM. The CDR3 DNA sequence: TGTGCCAGCAGGGACAGAGACAGGGGGAGAGAGACCCAGTACTTC. This translates into CASRDRDRGRETQYF.

V and J are TRBV20-1 and TRBJ2-2; 8 nucleotides match TRBD1. The ends lost 1 base at V and 6 bases at J; junction bases unmatched: 7. CDR3 length equals 15 residues. From germline, CDR1 is DFQATT and CDR2 SNEGSKA (reference sequence). CDR3 residues: CSARARGRVAGELFF. The CDR3 DNA reads as TGCAGTGCTAGAGCCAGGGGGCGAGTCGCCGGGGAGCTGTTTTTT.

The chain recombines TRBV28 with TRBJ1-2; the D gene is possibly TRBD1 (5 bases). Trimming removed 2 bases from V and 10 bases from J, with 11 bases in between. CDR3 length equals 12 residues. CDR1 MDHEN and CDR2 SYDVKM come from the germline V gene. CDR3 residues: CASSLEIGAYTF. The CDR3 DNA reads TGTGCCAGCAGTTTAGAAATCGGGGCCTACACCTTC.

The rearrangement uses TRBV27 and TRBJ2-1; D is unclear. V lost 2 bases, J lost 7 bases, and 12 bases lay in between. The CDR3 runs to 14 residues. The germline gives CDR1 MNHEY, CDR2 SMNVEV (reference sequence). CDR3 sequence (DNA): TGTGCCAGCAGTTTAGGAAACAGCTTGAATGAGCAGTTCTTC. It encodes CASSLGNSLNEQFF.

The V gene is TRBV29-1, the J gene TRBJ1-1; TRBD1 is a possible D gene (5 bases). The germline V gene has CDR1 SQVTM and CDR2 ANQGSEA. Trimming removed 3 bases from V and 8 bases from J, with 10 bases in between. The CDR3 is made up of 11 amino acids. This chain's CDR3 is CSVESGAEAFF. CDR3 sequence (DNA): TGCAGCGTTGAGAGCGGGGCGGAAGCTTTCTTT.

This clonotype was counted between two and nine times. V gene TRBV11-3 combines with J gene TRBJ2-2; no reliable D call. CDR3 length: 13 residues. Germline V CDR1 and CDR2: SGHNT, YENEEA. Trimming took 5 bases from V and 6 from J, leaving 10 bases between them. Here the CDR3 DNA reads TGTGCCAGCAGCCCCTCCCCAGCCGGGGAGCTGTTTTTT. Translation: CASSPSPAGELFF. Filled out from reference TRBV11-3 and TRBJ2-2, the complete variable domain reads EAGVVQSPRYKIIEKKQPVAFWCNPISGHNTLYWYLQNLGQGPELLIRYENEEAVDDSQLPKDRFSAERLKGVDSTLKIQPAELGDSAVYLCASSPSPAGELFFGEGSRLTVL.

The table lists this clonotype with a few counts. This sequence joins TRBV27 and TRBJ1-1; D unresolved. Per germline, CDR1 MNHEY and CDR2 SMNVEV (reference sequence). The CDR3 totals 15 residues. The V and J ends lost 2 bases and 4 bases respectively, with 14 bases between them. As DNA, the CDR3 is TGTGCCAGCAGTTTAGAGTGGGGTAGCCCCACTGAAGCTTTCTTT. Translated, it gives CASSLEWGSPTEAFF.

This clonotype was detected only a few times. This chain connects TRBV28 to TRBJ1-6; 9 bases are a match to TRBD1. The V and J ends lost 7 bases and 9 bases, in that order; junction bases with no gene match: 4. Germline CDR1 reads MDHEN; CDR2 reads SYDVKM. The CDR3 sequence is 13 residues long. CDR3 DNA sequence: TGTGCCAGCATGACAGGGGGTAGTTCACCCCTCCACTTT. Its translation is CASMTGGSSPLHF.

This clonotype occurred a few times. J is TRBJ1-1 and V is TRBV29-1; D is possibly TRBD1 (6 bases). This CDR3 has 14 residues. Germline CDR1 SQVTM, CDR2 ANQGSEA. Trimming took 3 bases from V and 0 from J, leaving 11 bases between them. CDR3: CSVDPDSLNTEAFF. The CDR3 bases are TGCAGCGTTGACCCGGACAGTTTGAACACTGAAGCTTTCTTT.

V is TRBV11-2 and J is TRBJ1-1; possible D gene TRBD1, 6 bases. Trimming took 3 bases from V and 8 from J, leaving 13 bases between them. CDR3 length equals 13 residues. Germline V gene sequence: CDR1 SGHAT, CDR2 FQNNGV. CDR3 sequence: CASSLSDSVEAFF. The DNA of the CDR3 is TGTGCCAGCAGCTTGTCGGACAGCGTCGAAGCTTTCTTT.

This chain joins TRBV6-2 or TRBV6-3 and TRBJ2-5; TRBD2 aligns across 12 bases. Per the germline V gene, CDR1 is MNHEY and CDR2 is SVGEGT. The junction had 5 bases not matched to a gene; V was cut back by 2 bases and J by 4 bases. The CDR3 runs 16 residues. Here the CDR3 DNA reads TGTGCCAGCAGTTACGTTTTACTAGCGGGAGGAGAGACCCAGTACTTC. This sequence encodes CASSYVLLAGGETQYF.

The chain employs TRBV7-3 and TRBJ2-1, with 8 bases that match TRBD2. With 0 bases clipped from V and 0 bases from J, the junction kept 1 base outside the gene matches. The CDR3 runs 16 residues. Germline CDR1 is SGHTA and CDR2 is FQGTGA. Written as DNA, the CDR3 is TGTGCCAGCAGCTTAACCGGGAGGGACTCCTACAATGAGCAGTTCTTC. It codes for CASSLTGRDSYNEQFF.

The genes are TRBV7-3 and TRBJ2-6; 7 bases align to TRBD2. Per the germline V gene, CDR1 is SGHTA and CDR2 is FQGTGA. The CDR3 extends over 17 amino acids. The V segment lost 0 bases and the J segment 0 bases; nucleotides outside the gene matches: 2. DNA for the CDR3: TGTGCCAGCAGCTTAACGGGGGGGAGCTCTGGGGCCAACGTCCTGACTTTC. This gives the protein CASSLTGGSSGANVLTF.

Many counts were recorded for this clonotype. The chain is built from TRBV4-1 and TRBJ2-3, with 7 bases matching TRBD1. The CDR3 is 17 amino acids. The germline V gene encodes CDR1 MGHRA and CDR2 YSYEKL. V lost 4 bases and J lost 5; bases outside the gene matches: 15. CDR3 bases: TGCGCCAGCAGCCTCGTCTGGGTGAAGGGGGCGGGAGATACGCAGTATTTT. This sequence encodes CASSLVWVKGAGDTQYF.